This T cell receptor (beta chain) was identified in a study of CD8 T cells in Susac syndrome. Across the study: Active disease was present in 5 or 6 of the sequenced Susac syndrome patients, and remission in about eight. Treatment status at blood draw for the Susac syndrome patients was therapy-naive, corticosteroids, or intravenous immunoglobulin alone. Study results and limitations: The CD4+ T cell repertoire of patients with Susac syndrome showed no detectable clonal expansion.

To note about this clonotype: Its target is not known.

Germline CDR1 DFQATT, CDR2 SNEGSKA (reference sequence). The CDR3 totals 13 residues. The V gene end was trimmed by 6 bases and the J gene end by 4 bases; junction bases not matched to a gene: 2. After extraction with the RNeasy kit, about 0.5 to 1 ug of the RNA was reverse transcribed using random hexamers. An immunoSEQ multiplex PCR generated amplified TCR beta CDR3 products spanning 54 Vbeta and 13 Jbeta. In TCRdb, the immunoSEQ multiplex PCR reads were re-called with MiXCR into one record per CDR3 protein. The data hold 150,000 to 200,000 distinct CDR3 sequences, with nearly 97% observed a single time.

V and J are TRBV20-1 and TRBJ2-2; 10 bases match TRBD1. The clonotype originates from a human donor with Susac syndrome. The sequenced material came from CD4+ T cells from PBMCs. CDR3 in amino acids: CSAGTGATGELFF. CDR3 DNA: TGCAGTGCGGGGACAGGGGCCACCGGGGAGCTGTTTTTT.